Here is one TCR beta chain with its context. CDR3 length: 15 residues. The germline V gene has CDR1 SGHTA and CDR2 FQGNSA. Trimming removed 7 bases from V and 3 bases from J, with 15 bases in between. TCR beta CDR3 regions were amplified from RNA. With the HTBI primer set, the TCR CDR3 went through a first round of RT-PCR. TCRdb analysed the multiplex PCR reads with MiXCR anew, one entry per CDR3 protein. Counted here are under 800,000 distinct CDR3 sequences, 14% occurring once; the ten biggest clones make up 10% to 13%. The data derive from a study of T cells in Graves' hyperthyroidism and ophthalmopathy.

Sample: blood. The genes are TRBV7-2 and TRBJ2-2; D uncertain. This receptor was taken from a woman between 18 and 29 years old with Graves' hyperthyroidism. As DNA, the CDR3 is TGTGCCAGCAACCCATACGGGCCGGACACCGGGGAGCTGTTTTTT. This sequence encodes CASNPYGPDTGELFF.